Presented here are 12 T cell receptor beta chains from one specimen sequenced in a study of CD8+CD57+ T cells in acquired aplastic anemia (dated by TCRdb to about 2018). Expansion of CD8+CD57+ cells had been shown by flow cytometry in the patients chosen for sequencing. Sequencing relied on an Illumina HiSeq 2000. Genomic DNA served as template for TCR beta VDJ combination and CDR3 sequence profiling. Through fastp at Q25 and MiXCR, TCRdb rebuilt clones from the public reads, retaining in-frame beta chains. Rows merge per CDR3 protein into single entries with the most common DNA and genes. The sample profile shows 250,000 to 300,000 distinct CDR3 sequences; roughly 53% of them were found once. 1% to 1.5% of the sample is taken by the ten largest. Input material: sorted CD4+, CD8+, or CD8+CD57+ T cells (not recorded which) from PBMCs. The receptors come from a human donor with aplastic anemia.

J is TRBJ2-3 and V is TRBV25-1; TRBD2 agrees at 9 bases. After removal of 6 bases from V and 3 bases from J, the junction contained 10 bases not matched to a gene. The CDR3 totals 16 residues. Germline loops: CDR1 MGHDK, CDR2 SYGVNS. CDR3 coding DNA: TGTGCCAGCAGCTCTCAGCGGGGGGACCTAACAGATACGCAGTATTTT. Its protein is CASSSQRGDLTDTQYF.

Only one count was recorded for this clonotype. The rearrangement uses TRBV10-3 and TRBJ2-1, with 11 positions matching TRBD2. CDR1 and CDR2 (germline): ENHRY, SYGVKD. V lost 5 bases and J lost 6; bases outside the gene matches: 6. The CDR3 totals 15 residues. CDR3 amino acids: CAISTTGLAVNEQFF. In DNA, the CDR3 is TGTGCCATCAGTACAACGGGACTAGCGGTCAATGAGCAGTTCTTC.

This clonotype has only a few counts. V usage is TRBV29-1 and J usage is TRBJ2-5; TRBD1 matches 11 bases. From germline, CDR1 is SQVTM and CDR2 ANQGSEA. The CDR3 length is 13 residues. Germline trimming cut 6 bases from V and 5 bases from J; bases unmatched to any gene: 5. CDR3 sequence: CSVGDRGVETQYF. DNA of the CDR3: TGCAGCGTGGGGGACAGGGGGGTTGAGACCCAGTACTTC. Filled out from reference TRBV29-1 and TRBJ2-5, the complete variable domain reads SAVISQKPSRDICQRGTSLTIQCQVDSQVTMMFWYRQQPGQSLTLIATANQGSEATYESGFVIDKFPISRPNLTFSTLTVSNMSPEDSSIYLCSVGDRGVETQYFGPGTRLLVL.

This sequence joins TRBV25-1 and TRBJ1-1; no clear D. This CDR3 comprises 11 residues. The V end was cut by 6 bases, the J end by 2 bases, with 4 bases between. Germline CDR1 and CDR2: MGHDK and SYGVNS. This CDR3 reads CASRFNTEAFF. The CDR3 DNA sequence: TGTGCCAGCAGGTTTAACACTGAAGCTTTCTTT.

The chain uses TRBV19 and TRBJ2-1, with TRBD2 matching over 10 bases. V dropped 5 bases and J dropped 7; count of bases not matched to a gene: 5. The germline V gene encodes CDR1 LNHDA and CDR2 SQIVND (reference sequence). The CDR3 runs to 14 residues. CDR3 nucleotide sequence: TGTGCCAGTAGTCTACTAGCGGGAAGTAATGAGCAGTTCTTC. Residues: CASSLLAGSNEQFF.

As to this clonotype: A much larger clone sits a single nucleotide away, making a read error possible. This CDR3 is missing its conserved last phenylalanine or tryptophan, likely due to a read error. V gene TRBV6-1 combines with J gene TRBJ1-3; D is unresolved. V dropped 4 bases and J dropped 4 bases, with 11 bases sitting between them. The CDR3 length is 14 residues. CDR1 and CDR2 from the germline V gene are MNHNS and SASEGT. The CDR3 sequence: CASSGTGIGNTIYC. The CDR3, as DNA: TGTGCCAGCAGTGGGACCGGCATAGGAAACACCATATATTGT.

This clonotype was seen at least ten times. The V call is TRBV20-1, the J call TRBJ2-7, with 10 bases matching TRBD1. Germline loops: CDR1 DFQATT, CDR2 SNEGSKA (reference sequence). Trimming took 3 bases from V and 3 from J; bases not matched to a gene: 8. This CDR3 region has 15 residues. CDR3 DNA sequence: TGCAGTGCTAGTTTCTGGGACAGGGGATTCTACGAGCAGTACTTC. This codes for CSASFWDRGFYEQYF.

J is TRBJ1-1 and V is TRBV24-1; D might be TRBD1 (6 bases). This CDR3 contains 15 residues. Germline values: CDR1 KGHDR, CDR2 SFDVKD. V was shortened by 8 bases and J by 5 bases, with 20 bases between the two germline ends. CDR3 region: CATTRYRAGVTEAFF. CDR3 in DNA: TGTGCCACCACCCGGTACAGGGCCGGAGTTACTGAAGCTTTCTTT.

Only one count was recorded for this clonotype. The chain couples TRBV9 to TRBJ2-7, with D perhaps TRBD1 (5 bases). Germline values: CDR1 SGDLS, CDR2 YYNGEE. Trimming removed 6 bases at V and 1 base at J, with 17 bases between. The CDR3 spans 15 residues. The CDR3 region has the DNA TGTGCCAGCACCCTAGGGGCAGAAAAATCCTACGAGCAGTACTTC. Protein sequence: CASTLGAEKSYEQYF.

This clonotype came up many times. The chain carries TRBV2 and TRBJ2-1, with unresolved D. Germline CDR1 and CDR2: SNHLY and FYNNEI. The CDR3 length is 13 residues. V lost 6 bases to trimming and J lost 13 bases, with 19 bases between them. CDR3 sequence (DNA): TGTGCCAGCAGGGCCGACACGCTCGGTAATCAGTTCTTC. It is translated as CASRADTLGNQFF.

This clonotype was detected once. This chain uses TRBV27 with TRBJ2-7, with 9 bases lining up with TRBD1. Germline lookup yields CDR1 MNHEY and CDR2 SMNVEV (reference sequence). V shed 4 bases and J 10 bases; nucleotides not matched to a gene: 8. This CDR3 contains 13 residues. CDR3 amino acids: CASSSGQGIHQYF. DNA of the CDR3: TGTGCCAGCAGTTCAGGACAGGGGATACACCAGTACTTC.

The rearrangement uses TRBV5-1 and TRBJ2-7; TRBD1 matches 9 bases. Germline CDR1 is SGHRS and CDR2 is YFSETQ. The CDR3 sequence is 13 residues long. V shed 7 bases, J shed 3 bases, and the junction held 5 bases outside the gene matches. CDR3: CASAGTGSYEQYF. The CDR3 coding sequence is TGCGCCAGCGCCGGGACAGGGAGCTACGAGCAGTACTTC.